A single TCR beta chain is shown here with its context. These data belong to a study of OX40 agonist ivuxolimab in advanced cancers. At the level of the study: Ivuxolimab was administered intravenously to patients at 0.01 to 10 mg/kg every 2 weeks.

The protocol was immunoSEQ multiplex PCR, while the TCRdb copy is restricted to in-frame clones and leaves out a portion. The table has tens of thousands of clones, around 80% seen once. The germline CDR1 and CDR2 sequences are LGHNA and YNFKEQ. The CDR3 runs to 18 residues. Germline trimming cut 4 bases from V and 2 bases from J; bases unmatched to any gene: 11. Sequences were derived from CD4+ or CD8+ T cells sorted from blood, sampled in a trial of the OX40 agonist ivuxolimab. The V and J genes are TRBV4-2 and TRBJ2-5; the match to TRBD2 covers 12 bases. The receptor's source is an adult with an advanced solid tumor such as melanoma, head and neck, liver or kidney cancer. CDR3 protein: CASSPRLAGEDPQETQYF. In DNA form, the CDR3 reads TGTGCCAGCAGCCCCAGACTAGCGGGAGAGGACCCTCAAGAGACCCAGTACTTC.